A single sample is the source of the 28 T cell receptor beta chains below, sequenced in a study of cytomegalovirus exposure and HLA in healthy donors. PCR amplification relied on 60 Vbeta primers (plus 13 Jbeta primers). Libraries were prepared by immunoSEQ multiplex PCR; TCRdb keeps only in-frame clonotypes and omits some of them. The sample yields around 81,000 clones, roughly 64% seen once. The specimen sequenced was PBMCs. These receptor sequences come from a man aged 25 to 40 in good health and CMV-seropositive.

The V and J genes are TRBV10-2 and TRBJ2-7; 10 bases align to TRBD2. With V trimmed by 4 bases and J by 7 bases, 10 bases remained unmatched. The CDR3 runs 15 residues. Germline CDR1 reads WSHSY; CDR2 reads SAAADI. The CDR3 sequence: CASSGVAGGSGEQYF. The CDR3 DNA reads TGCGCCAGCAGTGGGGTAGCGGGGGGATCGGGGGAGCAGTACTTC.

J is TRBJ1-5 and V is TRBV19; D remains ambiguous. CDR3 size: 13 residues. CDR1 is LNHDA, CDR2 SQIVND, per germline (reference sequence). V lost 8 bases to trimming and J lost 6 bases, with 14 bases between them. CDR3 residues: CASGVRGSQPQHF. The CDR3 bases are TGTGCCAGTGGCGTCAGAGGTAGTCAGCCCCAGCATTTT.

This chain connects TRBV6-6 to TRBJ1-1, with D hard to call. CDR3 length equals 12 residues. V shed 8 bases and J shed 1 base, with 8 bases lying between them. In germline, CDR1 is MNHNY, CDR2 SVGAGI (reference sequence). The CDR3 bases are TGTGCCAGCTCCCCCGGGAACACTGAAGCTTTCTTT. It codes for CASSPGNTEAFF.

J is TRBJ2-3 and V is TRBV4-1; TRBD2 might be the D (7 bases). This CDR3 spans 15 amino acids. With 0 bases removed from V and 6 bases from J, the gap between germline ends came to 13 bases. CDR1 MGHRA and CDR2 YSYEKL come from the germline V gene. As DNA, the CDR3 is TGCGCCAGCAGCCAAGATGGGGGGGCCGAGGATACGCAGTATTTT. Encoded protein: CASSQDGGAEDTQYF.

The chain is built from TRBV5-1 and TRBJ1-1; the D gene is possibly TRBD1 (6 bases). The germline V and J ends were trimmed by 0 bases and 1 base, with 10 bases remaining between them. The CDR3 contains 15 residues. Germline V gene data show CDR1 as SGHRS and CDR2 as YFSETQ. CDR3 region: CASSLDGRGNTEAFF. For the CDR3, the DNA is TGCGCCAGCAGCTTGGATGGCAGGGGGAACACTGAAGCTTTCTTT.

The gene calls are TRBV10-3 and TRBJ1-3; tentatively, D is TRBD1 (5 bases). With 0 bases removed from V and 4 bases from J, the gap between germline ends came to 10 bases. From germline, CDR1 is ENHRY and CDR2 SYGVKD. This CDR3 region has 15 residues. This chain's CDR3 is CAISESAGPGNTIYF. CDR3 nucleotides: TGTGCCATCAGTGAGTCCGCAGGGCCAGGAAACACCATATATTTT.

J is TRBJ2-6 and V is TRBV11-2; tentatively, D is TRBD1 (6 bases). Trimming pared 5 bases from V and 0 bases from J, leaving 17 bases between. Germline-derived CDR1 and CDR2 are SGHAT and FQNNGV. This CDR3 is built from 18 residues. CDR3 protein: CASSLRGTPLSGANVLTF. The CDR3, as DNA: TGTGCCAGCAGCCTGAGGGGGACACCACTCTCTGGGGCCAACGTCCTGACTTTC. The full variable domain, completed using reference TRBV11-2 and TRBJ2-6, is EAGVAQSPRYKIIEKRQSVAFWCNPISGHATLYWYQQILGQGPKLLIQFQNNGVVDDSQLPKDRFSAERLKGVDSTLKIQPAKLEDSAVYLCASSLRGTPLSGANVLTFGAGSRLTVL.

The chain joins TRBV10-1 to TRBJ1-5; D perhaps matches TRBD1 (6 bases). This CDR3 is 17 amino acids long. Between the trimmed V and J ends, which lost 7 bases and 4 bases, there was a span of 23 bases. Germline-derived CDR1 and CDR2 are WNHNN and SYGVQD (reference sequence). CDR3 amino acids: CASTKVGAKGSNQPQHF. CDR3 coding DNA: TGCGCCAGCACCAAAGTGGGGGCAAAAGGATCAAATCAGCCCCAGCATTTT.

The J gene is TRBJ1-2, the V gene TRBV4-1; 8 positions agree with TRBD1. Germline CDR1 and CDR2: MGHRA and YSYEKL. This CDR3 is built from 14 residues. J lost 1 base, V lost 4 bases, and 2 bases had no gene match. This chain's CDR3 is CASSPGQGNYGYTF. In DNA, the CDR3 is TGCGCCAGCAGCCCAGGACAGGGTAACTATGGCTACACCTTC.

The CDR3 coding sequence is TGTGCCAGTAGTATGCAGAGCAATCAGCCCCAGCATTTT. Amino acid sequence: CASSMQSNQPQHF. The chain has TRBV19 and TRBJ1-5; D not certain. V was pared by 3 bases and J by 1 base, with 4 bases between. This CDR3 contains 13 residues. From germline, CDR1 is LNHDA and CDR2 SQIVND (reference sequence).

The J gene is TRBJ1-2, the V gene TRBV9; D uncertain. With 0 bases removed from V and 5 bases from J, the gap between germline ends came to 5 bases. The CDR3 consists of 12 residues. Germline loops: CDR1 SGDLS, CDR2 YYNGEE. CDR3 protein: CASSVVGYGYTF. The CDR3 DNA reads TGTGCCAGCAGCGTAGTCGGTTATGGCTACACCTTC. The whole variable domain, filled in from reference TRBV9 and TRBJ1-2, reads DSGVTQTPKHLITATGQRVTLRCSPRSGDLSVYWYQQSLDQGLQFLIQYYNGEERAKGNILERFSAQQFPDLHSELNLSSLELGDSALYFCASSVVGYGYTFGSGTRLTVV.

V is TRBV28 and J is TRBJ1-3; 7 positions agree with TRBD1. V lost 4 bases and J lost 3; bases outside the gene matches: 9. This CDR3 spans 16 amino acids. Per the germline V gene, CDR1 is MDHEN and CDR2 is SYDVKM. CDR3 in amino acids: CASSSRRRDSGNTIYF. CDR3 DNA sequence: TGTGCCAGCAGTTCCCGCCGCAGGGACAGTGGAAACACCATATATTTT.

This clone was counted a few times. The chain combines TRBV10-2 with TRBJ1-1; TRBD1 is a possible D gene (5 bases). The CDR3 loop spans 12 amino acids. Between the trimmed V and J ends, which lost 6 bases and 1 base, there was a span of 6 bases. Germline CDR1 WSHSY, CDR2 SAAADI. The CDR3, as DNA: TGCGCCAGCAGCGACAGGAACACTGAAGCTTTCTTT. Translating gives CASSDRNTEAFF.

The table lists this clone with a few counts. DNA of the CDR3: TGTGCCAGCTCACCAGGCTCTAGCGGGCATCAAGAGACCCAGTACTTC. Its protein is CASSPGSSGHQETQYF. The V and J genes are TRBV18 and TRBJ2-5; 8 nucleotides align to TRBD2. CDR3 length: 16 residues. V was pared by 2 bases and J by 2 bases, with 7 bases of the junction left unmatched. In germline, CDR1 is KGHSH, CDR2 LQKENI.

The V call is TRBV7-3, the J call TRBJ2-3, with TRBD1 as a possible D gene (6 bases). The germline V gene encodes CDR1 SGHTA and CDR2 FQGTGA. V lost 4 bases to trimming and J lost 2 bases, with 10 bases between them. The CDR3 runs 14 residues. CDR3: CASSSDRYTDTQYF. The CDR3 nucleotides read TGTGCCAGCAGCTCGGACAGATACACAGATACGCAGTATTTT.

The chain uses TRBV7-9 and TRBJ1-3; D ambiguous. This CDR3 has 14 amino acids. V dropped 3 bases and J dropped 0 bases, with 6 bases sitting between them. CDR1 is SEHNR, CDR2 FQNEAQ, per germline (reference sequence). The CDR3 region has the DNA TGTGCCAGCAGCTTCATCCACTCTGGAAACACCATATATTTT. This encodes CASSFIHSGNTIYF.

This clone was recorded many times. The rearrangement uses TRBV18 and TRBJ1-1; no firm D call. The CDR3 covers 13 residues. Germline V gene lookup returns CDR1 KGHSH and CDR2 LQKENI. The V gene lost 3 bases and the J gene lost 3 bases, with 8 bases spanning the gap. CDR3: CASSPQQYTEAFF. CDR3 nucleotides: TGTGCCAGCTCACCTCAACAGTACACTGAAGCTTTCTTT. Variable domain in full (rest from reference TRBV18 and TRBJ1-1): NAGVMQNPRHLVRRRGQEARLRCSPMKGHSHVYWYRQLPEEGLKFMVYLQKENIIDESGMPKERFSAEFPKEGPSILRIQQVVRGDSAAYFCASSPQQYTEAFFGQGTRLTVV.

The chain couples TRBV28 to TRBJ1-1; D gene unclear. V lost 1 base to trimming and J lost 1 base, with 10 bases between them. The V gene's germline CDR1 is MDHEN and CDR2 SYDVKM. The CDR3 covers 15 residues. The chain's CDR3 is CASSLFSRRNTEAFF. CDR3 DNA sequence: TGTGCCAGCAGTTTATTCTCAAGGAGGAACACTGAAGCTTTCTTT.

Remarks on this clone: Sequence at one end of the junction differs from germline and may be a read error. The rearrangement links TRBV15 to TRBJ1-2; no clear D gene. The CDR3 spans 15 residues. Germline CDR1 and CDR2: LNHNV and YYDKDF (reference sequence). The CDR3 is CATSRDVRGGYGHTF. Here the CDR3 DNA reads TGTGCCACCAGCAGAGATGTGCGGGGAGGCTATGGCCACACCTTC.

In its sample, this clone was seen a few times. This chain connects TRBV5-5 to TRBJ2-7; the D gene is possibly TRBD1 (6 bases). Germline lookup yields CDR1 SGHKS and CDR2 YYEKEE (reference sequence). The CDR3 is 15 amino acids. Trimming shortened V by 4 bases and J by 2 bases, and 16 bases separated the two germline ends. The DNA of the CDR3 is TGTGCCAGCAGCCGGGGACACGAATCCACCTACGAGCAGTACTTC. Translation: CASSRGHESTYEQYF.

In its sample, this clone was seen once. The CDR3: CASSGTLERRQYF. The DNA for the CDR3 is TGTGCCAGCAGTGGAACTCTAGAAAGGCGGCAGTACTTC. J is TRBJ2-7 and V is TRBV6-1, with D unclear. V shed 4 bases and J shed 9 bases, with 16 bases lying between them. CDR1 is MNHNS and CDR2 is SASEGT in the germline V gene. This CDR3 has 13 residues.

V and J are TRBV6-5 and TRBJ1-2; D remains unclear. CDR1 is MNHEY, CDR2 SVGAGI, per germline. This CDR3 contains 12 residues. V lost 8 bases to trimming and J lost 8 bases, with 15 bases between them. Here the CDR3 DNA reads TGTGCCAGCCTTGCAGGCTCGGGGGGCTACACCTTC. It translates to CASLAGSGGYTF.

The chain has TRBV5-1 and TRBJ1-2; a possible D gene is TRBD1 (6 bases). The CDR3 consists of 14 residues. The germline gives CDR1 SGHRS, CDR2 YFSETQ. V was cut by 6 bases and J by 4 bases, with 16 bases left in between. The CDR3 DNA sequence: TGCGCCAGCACCGGGGGAGGGGGTTCCTATGGCTACACCTTC. Amino acid sequence: CASTGGGGSYGYTF. The entire variable domain, with the rest obtained from reference TRBV5-1 and TRBJ1-2, is as follows: KAGVTQTPRYLIKTRGQQVTLSCSPISGHRSVSWYQQTPGQGLQFLFEYFSETQRNKGNFPGRFSGRQFSNSRSEMNVSTLELGDSALYLCASTGGGGSYGYTFGSGTRLTVV.

This clone was observed a few times. The V and J genes are TRBV5-1 and TRBJ2-3; D remains unclear. The CDR3 extends over 15 amino acids. In germline, CDR1 is SGHRS, CDR2 YFSETQ. V lost 0 bases and J lost 2, with 10 bases in between. The DNA of the CDR3 is TGCGCCAGCAGCTTGGGCGAGCCGCTCACAGATACGCAGTATTTT. It is translated as CASSLGEPLTDTQYF.

The gene calls are TRBV10-1 and TRBJ1-2; tentatively, D is TRBD1 (5 bases). This CDR3 has 13 amino acids. Germline assignment: CDR1 WNHNN and CDR2 SYGVQD (reference sequence). V was cut by 2 bases and J by 2 bases, with 6 bases left in between. CDR3 amino acids: CASSEDRNYGYTF. The CDR3 DNA is TGCGCCAGCAGTGAGGACAGAAACTATGGCTACACCTTC.

This rearrangement joins TRBV30 to TRBJ2-7; 8 bases map to TRBD1. Germline V gene data show CDR1 as GTSNPN and CDR2 as SVGIG (reference sequence). CDR3 length equals 14 residues. J gave up 5 bases and V 4 bases, and 10 bases lay outside the gene matches. DNA of the CDR3: TGTGCCTGGACCGAGACAGGGGCTTACAACGAGCAGTACTTC. Protein product: CAWTETGAYNEQYF.

The gene calls are TRBV11-3 and TRBJ2-7; D not resolved. The CDR3 loop spans 15 amino acids. V gave up 0 bases and J gave up 6 bases, with 15 bases separating them. Germline CDR1 SGHNT, CDR2 YENEEA. The CDR3 reads CASSLDLKTPSEQYF. The CDR3 DNA reads TGTGCCAGCAGCTTAGATCTTAAGACTCCATCCGAGCAGTACTTC.

The chain couples TRBV10-2 to TRBJ2-5, with 9 bases identical to TRBD2. CDR3 length: 15 residues. Germline CDR1 reads WSHSY; CDR2 reads SAAADI. Unmatched junction bases numbered 8, after V lost 4 bases and J lost 5 bases. The CDR3 region is CASSALAGLGETQYF. In DNA form, the CDR3 reads TGCGCCAGCAGTGCTCTAGCGGGGCTGGGGGAGACCCAGTACTTC.